Listed below are T cell receptor beta chains from one sample, sequenced in a study of T cells in Graves' hyperthyroidism and ophthalmopathy. TCRdb redid the calling of the multiplex PCR reads with MiXCR, one entry per CDR3 protein. The sample includes about 360,000 distinct CDR3 sequences, approximately 14% of them seen just once. Sequencing was carried out using blood. The origin of the receptors is a woman aged 18-29 years with Graves' hyperthyroidism that later progressed to Graves' ophthalmopathy. The CDR3 runs from the conserved cysteine through the conserved F or W. A D gene is named only where the DNA matches it firmly. Rows give clone size only sometimes, using once, few, many, or a class for an expanded clone.

>-|TRBJ2-7|once|TRBV5-4
CASSLERHSSYEQYF
TGTGCCAGCAGCTTAGAGCGGCATAGCTCCTACGAGCAGTACTTC
>TRBD2|TRBJ2-3|-|TRBV7-6
CASSLDGRGYTDTQYF
TGTGCCAGCAGCTTAGACGGGCGGGGGTACACAGATACGCAGTATTTT
>TRBD2|TRBJ2-1|-|TRBV13
CASSLSLGGGREGNEQFF
TGTGCCAGCAGCTTATCGTTAGGAGGCGGGAGGGAAGGGAATGAGCAGTTCTTC
>TRBD1|TRBJ2-3|many|TRBV12-3/TRBV12-4
CASRGTGASTDTQYF
TGTGCCAGCAGGGGGACAGGCGCTAGCACAGATACGCAGTATTTT
>-|TRBJ2-2|-|TRBV24-1
CAADSNTGELFF
TGTGCCGCCGATTCGAACACCGGGGAGCTGTTTTTT
>TRBD1|TRBJ1-2|many|TRBV6-1
CASSLTGAGYTF
TGTGCCAGCAGTTTGACAGGGGCTGGCTACACCTTC
>-|TRBJ2-2|-|TRBV19
CASSISLAPGELFF
TGTGCCAGTAGTATATCTCTAGCCCCCGGGGAGCTGTTTTTT
>TRBD1|TRBJ2-3|many|TRBV7-8
CASSLGGQGTQYF
TGTGCCAGCAGCTTAGGGGGACAGGGAACGCAGTATTTT
>-|TRBJ2-7|many|TRBV6-5
CASSYRFEGYEQYF
TGTGCCAGCAGTTACCGGTTCGAGGGGTACGAGCAGTACTTC
>TRBD1|TRBJ1-2|many|TRBV12-3/TRBV12-4
CASRSFRGKFDGYTF
TGTGCCAGCAGATCCTTCAGGGGGAAATTTGATGGCTACACCTTC
>TRBD1|TRBJ2-7|many|TRBV20-1
CSANAPGQGVDEQYF
TGCAGTGCGAACGCCCCGGGACAGGGAGTCGACGAGCAGTACTTC
>TRBD1|TRBJ2-7|many|TRBV10-3
CATQDRVNFEQYF
TGTGCCACTCAGGACAGGGTGAATTTCGAGCAGTACTTC